The rows below give T cell receptor beta chains drawn from one sample of a study of T cells in Graves' hyperthyroidism and ophthalmopathy. TCRdb analysed the multiplex PCR reads with MiXCR anew, one entry per CDR3 protein. The top ten hold around 33% of the sample, which has under 400,000 distinct CDR3 sequences, around a sixth seen once. Sequencing was performed on blood. Source of these receptors: a man aged 25-40 years with Graves' hyperthyroidism. The CDR3 runs from the conserved cysteine through the conserved F or W. A D gene is named only where the DNA matches it firmly. Some rows mark clone size as missing; the rest say once, few, many or name a class of expanded clone.

many | TRBJ2-7 | TRBV28 | NA | TGTGCCAGCAGTTTTAGCACACCGACCTACGAGCAGTACTTC | CASSFSTPTYEQYF
few | TRBJ2-7 | TRBV20-1 | NA | TGCAGTGCTCTAGGGGTTCGCTACGAGCAGTACTTC | CSALGVRYEQYF
few | TRBJ2-1 | TRBV5-1 | TRBD2 | TGCGCCAGCAGCTTGGTCCTAGCGGGTTACAATGAGCAGTTCTTC | CASSLVLAGYNEQFF
NA | TRBJ1-3 | TRBV6-2/TRBV6-3 | NA | TGTGCCAGCAGTTACTCGACAGGAGGATCTGGAAACACCATATATTTT | CASSYSTGGSGNTIYF
NA | TRBJ2-2 | TRBV9 | NA | TGTGCCAGCAGCGTAAGTGGTACCAACACCGGGGGGCTGTTTTTT | CASSVSGTNTGGLFF
many | TRBJ2-6 | TRBV2 | NA | TGTGCCAGCAGTGACCCGCCCTCTGGGGCCAACGTCCTGACTTTC | CASSDPPSGANVLTF
NA | TRBJ1-5 | TRBV25-1 | NA | TGTGCCAGCAGTGACAGGGACTATCAGCCCCAGCATTTT | CASSDRDYQPQHF
many | TRBJ2-7 | TRBV28 | NA | TGTGCCAGCACCGCTGTTAAAGAGCAGTACTTC | CASTAVKEQYF
many | TRBJ2-7 | TRBV20-1 | NA | TGCAGTGCTAGCGAAACCACCCCAGGGTCCGAGCAGTACTTC | CSASETTPGSEQYF
many | TRBJ2-2 | TRBV3-1 | TRBD1 | TGTGCCAGCAGCCAAGAGGGACAGTACGGGGAGCTGTTTTTT | CASSQEGQYGELFF
NA | TRBJ2-5 | TRBV15 | NA | TGTGCCACCAGCAGGGGTTCGGCAGGGGAAAAAGAGACCCAGTACTTC | CATSRGSAGEKETQYF
many | TRBJ2-1 | TRBV30 | NA | TGTGCCTGGAGCTCAGGGACCCTTCCTACCTACAATGAGCAGTTCTTC | CAWSSGTLPTYNEQFF
many | TRBJ2-3 | TRBV20-1 | TRBD1 | TGCAGTGCTAGAGTTGGCCGGGACAGAAACACAGATACGCAGTATTTT | CSARVGRDRNTDTQYF
many | TRBJ2-3 | TRBV11-2 | TRBD1 | TGTGCCAGCAGCACTTTCCGAGGGACAGGGCTTATCACAGATACGCAGTATTTT | CASSTFRGTGLITDTQYF
NA | TRBJ2-7 | TRBV10-3 | NA | TGTGCCATCACGGGCGAGGAGTACTTC | CAITGEEYF
many | TRBJ1-1 | TRBV7-3 | TRBD1 | TGTGCCAGCAGCCAACAGGGGGAGAACACTGAAGCTTTCTTT | CASSQQGENTEAFF